This T cell receptor (beta chain) was identified during a study of cytotoxic CD8 clonotypes in ibrutinib-treated CLL. As for the study in general: Within the patient group, under 12 were relapsed/refractory and 15 treatment-naive, and 17 were IGHV unmutated. Samples yielded averages of approximately 260,000 productive templates and some 94,000 productive rearrangements.

Study findings and constraints: At ibrutinib response, clonality increased, and at progression it declined back toward baseline. Contraction or stability on treatment characterized the public clonotypes, which were uncommon.

To note about this clone: Its specificity is not known.

The data were produced by immunoSEQ multiplex PCR, yet TCRdb's version contains in-frame clones alone and is incomplete. The data hold about 68,000 clones, with approximately 80% observed a single time. Per the germline V gene, CDR1 is MNHEY and CDR2 is SVGAGI. CDR3 length: 15 amino acids. V lost 2 bases and J 0 bases, leaving 8 bases between the germline ends. The TCR comes from a human donor with chronic lymphocytic leukemia. V usage is TRBV6-5 and J usage is TRBJ1-3, with TRBD1 as a possible D gene (5 bases). Specimen: PBMCs, collected at disease progression, from a patient treated with ibrutinib. The CDR3 coding sequence is TGTGCCAGCAGTTACCAGGGCTACTCTGGAAACACCATATATTTT. Its protein is CASSYQGYSGNTIYF.